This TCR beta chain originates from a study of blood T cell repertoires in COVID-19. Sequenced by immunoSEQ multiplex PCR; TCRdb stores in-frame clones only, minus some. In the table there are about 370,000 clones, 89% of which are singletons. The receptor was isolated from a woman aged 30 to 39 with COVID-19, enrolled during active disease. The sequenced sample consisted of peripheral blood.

DNA for the CDR3: TGTGCCAGCAGCCAAAGCGGGGGGGCCCCCTACGAGCAGTACTTC. It codes for CASSQSGGAPYEQYF. The V gene is TRBV4-2, the J gene TRBJ2-7, with 10 positions matching TRBD2. Germline CDR1 reads LGHNA; CDR2 reads YNFKEQ. Trimming removed 2 bases from V and 2 bases from J; junction bases left unmatched: 3. The CDR3 sequence is 15 residues long.